The source of this T cell receptor beta chain is a study of blood T cell repertoires in COVID-19. CDR1 and CDR2 from the germline V gene are SQVTM and ANQGSEA. The CDR3 covers 15 residues. Trimming pared 6 bases from V and 3 bases from J, leaving 18 bases between. The method was immunoSEQ multiplex PCR; TCRdb's version includes in-frame clones alone and lacks a portion of them. The sample has 130,000 to 150,000 clones; roughly 85% are singletons. The chain has TRBV29-1 and TRBJ1-5; a weak D match, TRBD1 (6 bases). Sequenced material: peripheral blood. The receptor was derived from a man between 60 and 75 years old with acute or convalescent COVID-19. The CDR3 coding sequence is TGCAGCGTATTACAGGGTAATGGTGTCAATCAGCCCCAGCATTTT. Its translation: CSVLQGNGVNQPQHF.